One and the same sample provided the 17 T cell receptor beta chains below, sequenced in a study of OX40 agonist ivuxolimab in advanced cancers. The protocol was immunoSEQ multiplex PCR, while the TCRdb copy is restricted to in-frame clones and leaves out a portion. The table lists 50,000 to 60,000 clones, around 85% of them singletons. The sequencing used CD4+ or CD8+ T cells sorted from blood, collected in a trial of the OX40 agonist ivuxolimab. These TCRs come from an adult with an advanced solid tumor such as melanoma, head and neck, liver or kidney cancer.

The chain couples TRBV19 to TRBJ2-1, with 9 bases matching TRBD2. Germline CDR1 LNHDA, CDR2 SQIVND (reference sequence). The CDR3 length is 16 residues. V was clipped by 5 bases and J by 4 bases; unmatched bases: 9. The CDR3: CASSDVAGGLYNEQFF. For the CDR3, the DNA is TGTGCCAGTAGTGATGTTGCGGGGGGGCTATACAATGAGCAGTTCTTC.

The chain has TRBV7-9 and TRBJ2-1; TRBD1 matches 11 bases. The germline CDR1 and CDR2 sequences are SEHNR and FQNEAQ (reference sequence). The CDR3 has 16 amino acids. Trimming removed 4 bases from V and 4 bases from J; junction bases left unmatched: 6. CDR3 coding DNA: TGTGCCAGCAGCTCCTGGACAGGGGGCGCGTACAATGAGCAGTTCTTC. Encoded protein: CASSSWTGGAYNEQFF.

The rearrangement uses TRBV10-3 and TRBJ1-1; TRBD1 aligns across 8 bases. There are 13 residues in the CDR3. Trimming removed 8 bases from V and 0 bases from J; junction bases left unmatched: 2. Germline values: CDR1 ENHRY, CDR2 SYGVKD. CDR3 in amino acids: CAIQDRVNTEAFF. Here the CDR3 DNA reads TGTGCCATCCAGGACAGGGTGAACACTGAAGCTTTCTTT.

CDR3 sequence: CASSLREDRPMNTEAFF. In nucleotides, the CDR3 is TGCGCCAGCAGCCTTCGAGAGGACAGGCCGATGAACACTGAAGCTTTCTTT. This chain connects TRBV5-1 to TRBJ1-1, with 7 positions matching TRBD1. J was trimmed by 0 bases and V by 4 bases; bases with no gene match: 12. Germline assignment: CDR1 SGHRS and CDR2 YFSETQ. This CDR3 has 17 amino acids.

V gene TRBV4-1 combines with J gene TRBJ2-5; perhaps TRBD1 as D (5 bases). The V and J ends lost 1 base and 5 bases respectively, with 17 bases between them. Germline V lookup: CDR1 MGHRA, CDR2 YSYEKL. The CDR3 totals 16 residues. The CDR3 sequence: CASSQGGVGLGETQYF. CDR3 bases: TGCGCCAGCAGCCAAGGGGGCGTGGGTTTGGGCGAGACCCAGTACTTC.

This chain links TRBV4-1 with TRBJ1-4, with D tentatively TRBD1 (6 bases). V dropped 0 bases and J dropped 8 bases, with 13 bases sitting between them. Per the germline V gene, CDR1 is MGHRA and CDR2 is YSYEKL. The CDR3 is made up of 15 amino acids. In DNA, the CDR3 is TGCGCCAGCAGCCAAGAGTTCGGACAGTACGAAAAACTGTTTTTT. Translating it yields CASSQEFGQYEKLFF.

The chain carries TRBV11-2 and TRBJ2-1; TRBD2 might be the D (5 bases). Germline assignment: CDR1 SGHAT and CDR2 FQNNGV. Trimming took off 1 base at V and 6 bases at J, with 10 bases between the two ends. There are 14 residues in the CDR3. The CDR3 DNA reads TGTGCCAGCAGCTTAGCCGGGAATCGCAATGAGCAGTTCTTC. This translates into CASSLAGNRNEQFF. The full variable domain, in which reference TRBV11-2 and TRBJ2-1 provide the parts outside the CDR3, is EAGVAQSPRYKIIEKRQSVAFWCNPISGHATLYWYQQILGQGPKLLIQFQNNGVVDDSQLPKDRFSAERLKGVDSTLKIQPAKLEDSAVYLCASSLAGNRNEQFFGPGTRLTVL.

The chain links TRBV6-1 to TRBJ1-5; D uncertain. The germline V and J ends were trimmed by 2 bases and 0 bases, with 8 bases remaining between them. Germline lookup yields CDR1 MNHNS and CDR2 SASEGT. This CDR3 region has 15 residues. CDR3 protein: CASSEMISSNQPQHF. The CDR3 bases are TGTGCCAGCAGTGAAATGATCAGTAGCAATCAGCCCCAGCATTTT.

The rearrangement joins TRBV10-1 to TRBJ1-1; no clear D gene. Germline V lookup: CDR1 WNHNN, CDR2 SYGVQD (reference sequence). The CDR3 runs to 15 residues. Trimming left V 3 bases short and J 1 base short, with 12 bases between. CDR3 sequence reads: CASSDYSGQNTEAFF. The CDR3 DNA follows: TGCGCCAGCAGTGATTATTCCGGCCAGAACACTGAAGCTTTCTTT.

The gene calls are TRBV9 and TRBJ1-6; D remains ambiguous. Germline-derived CDR1 and CDR2 are SGDLS and YYNGEE. Trimming took 0 bases from V and 8 from J, leaving 12 bases between them. The CDR3 totals 15 residues. The CDR3 coding sequence is TGTGCCAGCAGCGTAGGCCCCGCGTGGGATTCACCCCTCCACTTT. This encodes CASSVGPAWDSPLHF.

This rearrangement joins TRBV19 to TRBJ1-5; 8 bases line up with TRBD1. CDR3 length equals 15 residues. Unmatched junction bases numbered 6, after V lost 5 bases and J lost 3 bases. Germline V gives CDR1 LNHDA, CDR2 SQIVND (reference sequence). CDR3 sequence reads: CASSPATGANQPQHF. CDR3 nucleotides: TGTGCCAGTAGTCCAGCGACAGGGGCCAATCAGCCCCAGCATTTT.

V usage is TRBV2 and J usage is TRBJ1-5; D might be TRBD1 (5 bases). Trimming removed 10 bases from V and 4 bases from J, with 14 bases in between. The germline V gene has CDR1 SNHLY and CDR2 FYNNEI. The CDR3 consists of 13 residues. In nucleotides, the CDR3 is TGTGCCACTACAATAGCAGGGAATCAGCCCCAGCATTTT. Protein sequence: CATTIAGNQPQHF.

This clone was counted a single time. V and J are TRBV27 and TRBJ2-2; 9 bases line up with TRBD2. Trimming cost V 3 bases and J 4 bases; bases outside gene matches: 9. Per germline, CDR1 MNHEY and CDR2 SMNVEV (reference sequence). CDR3 length equals 17 residues. CDR3 protein: CASSFDLAGSFTGELFF. DNA for the CDR3: TGTGCCAGCAGTTTTGATCTAGCGGGGAGTTTCACCGGGGAGCTGTTTTTT.

The chain is built from TRBV10-1 and TRBJ2-7; the D gene is possibly TRBD2 (6 bases). Trimming left V 5 bases short and J 4 bases short, with 12 bases between. This CDR3 region has 13 residues. Germline V lookup: CDR1 WNHNN, CDR2 SYGVQD (reference sequence). The CDR3 coding sequence is TGCGCCAGCAGTTGGGGGAGCGGGTACGAGCAGTACTTC. It specifies CASSWGSGYEQYF.

The chain carries TRBV30 and TRBJ1-6, with 9 positions matching TRBD1. CDR1 is GTSNPN and CDR2 is SVGIG in the germline V gene (reference sequence). This CDR3 spans 15 amino acids. V trimming: 3 bases; J trimming: 8 bases; junction bases outside the gene matches: 8. The CDR3 loop is CAWSERDREYSPLHF. In DNA form, the CDR3 reads TGTGCCTGGAGCGAGAGGGACAGGGAGTATTCACCCCTCCACTTT.

The V call is TRBV30, the J call TRBJ2-1; D remains ambiguous. The germline gives CDR1 GTSNPN, CDR2 SVGIG (reference sequence). The CDR3 runs to 11 residues. V lost 0 bases and J lost 6, with 3 bases in between. CDR3 DNA: TGTGCCTGGAGTGTAATCAATGAGCAGTTCTTC. Encoded protein: CAWSVINEQFF.

This chain joins TRBV5-6 and TRBJ1-4; D is possibly TRBD1 (6 bases). The CDR3 is 15 residues long. V lost 2 bases and J 9 bases, leaving 17 bases between the germline ends. The germline V gene encodes CDR1 SGHDT and CDR2 YYEEEE. The CDR3 loop is CASSLGGGDAKKLFF. The CDR3 bases are TGTGCCAGCAGCTTAGGGGGAGGAGACGCCAAAAAACTGTTTTTT. The variable domain in full, with the rest retrieved from reference TRBV5-6 and TRBJ1-4, is DAGVTQSPTHLIKTRGQQVTLRCSPKSGHDTVSWYQQALGQGPQFIFQYYEEEERQRGNFPDRFSGHQFPNYSSELNVNALLLGDSALYLCASSLGGGDAKKLFFGSGTQLSVL.